Listed here is a single T cell receptor beta chain. At least ten counts were recorded for this clonotype. The antigen it binds to is not known. The sample holds no much larger clone one base away, and base qualities are not on file. This sample is part of a study of blood T cells in healthy people across ages (dated by TCRdb to the mid-2010s). Regarding the complete study: Template switching captured roughly one uniquely barcoded TCR beta cDNA molecule per two T cells in model experiments. Age-related changes in TCR beta repertoire diversity were measured in the study by deep sequencing normalized with unique cDNA molecular identifiers. Four age groups were formed from the donors: young (average roughly 16 years), middle-aged (around 37), aged (about 68) and long-lived (82). To avoid experimental bias, donors of different ages were distributed randomly across sequencing lanes. For two donors (one aged 18 to 30 and one aged 80 or older), the study analyzed two additional independent replicas of 1 million unique cDNA reads from the same blood draw. The study at large found these results: Estimates of total diversity from one million sequenced T cells were regarded as lower bounds and underestimates. Because the CMV infection status of the donors was unknown, age-related changes in expanded clonotypes may potentially have been confounded. Compared with the aged group, more naive CD4+ T cells, fewer expanded clones and increased TCR diversity were shown by the long-lived group, suggesting age selection. Observed TCR beta diversity per million T cells fell roughly linearly with age, and a significant reduction was already apparent by age around 39. There was a strong correlation between observed TCR beta diversity and the percentage of naive T cells measured by flow cytometry. Conclusive comparison of naive and antigen-experienced compartments was prevented by the profiling of bulk unsorted PBMCs.

The library relied on 5' RACE. Instrument on record: Illumina HiSeq 2500. A second PCR of roughly 7 to 12 cycles was run with a J-beta primer mix and a sample-barcoded 5' primer. A unique molecular identifier was introduced onto each TCR beta cDNA molecule by a template-switch 5' adaptor carrying 12 random nucleotides. Each sample yielded at least 3 million CDR3-containing paired-end reads. All of the RNA was converted into first-strand cDNA using the Mint cDNA synthesis kit, with a TRBC-specific oligonucleotide serving as the primer. After uracil-DNA glycosylase treatment, a first 18-cycle PCR used universal primers M1SS and BC2_uni_R on all cDNA. The source study handled its data this way. Each sample was normalized by randomly selecting 1 million high-quality reads, each carrying a distinct molecular identifier. Reads sharing molecular identifiers were discarded rather than binned into consensus sequences. CDR3 identification, clonotype clustering and error correction used MiTCR with a Q25 quality threshold and the strictest error-elimination algorithm. A nonparametric unseen species model using Euler transformation provided a lower-bound estimate of total TCR beta diversity. The public sequencing data were trimmed at Q25 with fastp and processed into clonotypes with MiXCR by TCRdb, which kept only in-frame beta chains. Under each unique CDR3 protein, matching rows form one entry showing the most common genes and DNA. In this record, the V and J calls reflect TCRdb's handling and not the investigators' own analysis. The sample table holds approximately 810,000 distinct CDR3 sequences, of which more than 25% were seen once. The ten largest clones represent 17% of the sample.

The donors were 40 or so Caucasian individuals from Russia, aged roughly 6 to 100 years, who were systemically healthy. Each donor gave ten milliliters of peripheral blood, collected into EDTA-treated Vacutainer tubes. Ficoll-Paque density-gradient centrifugation was used to isolate PBMCs, with at least 7 million per sample. Trizol reagent was used to extract total RNA from PBMCs, with at least 5.5 micrograms per sample. The percentages of naive CD45RAhigh/CD27high T cells were determined by flow cytometry on a PBMC aliquot from every donor. The clonotype comes from a woman aged 80 or older in good health. Sequenced sample: blood.

The DNA sequence follows: TGCAGTGCTAGTACCCGGACTAGCAGCTACGAGCAGTACTTC. Its translation is CSASTRTSSYEQYF. This chain is built from TRBV20-1 and TRBJ2-7; a stretch of 8 junction bases matches TRBD2. Spanning cysteine to phenylalanine, the CDR3 consists of 14 amino acids. CDR3 DNA is the only sequence kept; it has 42 bases, read in frame from the first base. CDR1 is given as DFQATT and CDR2 as SNEGSKA, both from the germline V gene (reference sequence). Clipping removes 3 bases from V and 3 bases from J, with 7 as the unmatched junction base count.